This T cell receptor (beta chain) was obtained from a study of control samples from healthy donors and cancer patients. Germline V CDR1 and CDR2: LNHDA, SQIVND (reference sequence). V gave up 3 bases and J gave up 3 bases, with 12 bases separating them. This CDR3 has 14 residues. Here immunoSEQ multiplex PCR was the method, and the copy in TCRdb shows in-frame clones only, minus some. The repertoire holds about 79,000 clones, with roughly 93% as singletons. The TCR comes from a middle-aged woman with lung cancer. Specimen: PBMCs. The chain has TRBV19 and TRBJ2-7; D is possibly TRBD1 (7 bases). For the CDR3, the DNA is TGTGCCAGTAGTATTAACAGGGGAGGCTACGAGCAGTACTTC. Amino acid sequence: CASSINRGGYEQYF.